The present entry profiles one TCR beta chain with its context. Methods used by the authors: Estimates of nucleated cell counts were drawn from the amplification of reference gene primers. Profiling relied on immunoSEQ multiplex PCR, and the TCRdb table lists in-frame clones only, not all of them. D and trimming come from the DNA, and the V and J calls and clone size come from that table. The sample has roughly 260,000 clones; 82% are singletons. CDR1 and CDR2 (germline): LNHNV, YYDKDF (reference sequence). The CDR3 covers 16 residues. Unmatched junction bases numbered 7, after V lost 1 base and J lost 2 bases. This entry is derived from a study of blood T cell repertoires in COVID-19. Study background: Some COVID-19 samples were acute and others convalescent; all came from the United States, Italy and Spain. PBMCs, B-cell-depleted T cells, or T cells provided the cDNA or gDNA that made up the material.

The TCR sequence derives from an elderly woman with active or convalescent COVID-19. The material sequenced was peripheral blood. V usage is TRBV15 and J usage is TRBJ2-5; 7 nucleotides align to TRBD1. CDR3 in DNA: TGTGCCACCAGCAGAGGCCAGACAGGGAAGCAAGAGACCCAGTACTTC. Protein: CATSRGQTGKQETQYF. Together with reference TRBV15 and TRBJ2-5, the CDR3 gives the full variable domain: DAMVIQNPRYQVTQFGKPVTLSCSQTLNHNVMYWYQQKSSQAPKLLFHYYDKDFNNEADTPDNFQSRRPNTSFCFLDIRSPGLGDTAMYLCATSRGQTGKQETQYFGPGTRLLVL.